The rows below give T cell receptor beta chains drawn from one sample of a study of post-analysis software for immune sequencing data. TCRdb reprocessed the PCR reads via MiXCR and lists one record per CDR3 protein. The sample yields hundreds of thousands of distinct CDR3 sequences, 25% to 30% seen once. Material: blood. All receptors come from a girl aged 5-17 years with multiple sclerosis. Each CDR3 is given with its conserved first and last residue. Each record gives: D gene, J gene, clone size, V gene, CDR3 protein, CDR3 DNA. D genes are given only for firm matches. Size values are once, few and many counts, or a class for expanded clones, and some rows have none.

>NA|TRBJ2-7|few|TRBV7-9
CASSQPPGIEQYF
TGTGCCAGCAGCCAACCCCCAGGGATCGAGCAGTACTTC
>NA|TRBJ2-5|few|TRBV28
CASSLTVAEQYF
TGTGCCAGCAGTTTGACCGTGGCGGAGCAGTACTTC
>NA|TRBJ2-3|NA|TRBV20-1
CSARDPSADTQYF
TGCAGTGCTAGAGATCCATCCGCAGATACGCAGTATTTT
>TRBD2|TRBJ2-1|few|TRBV2
CASSPKNRLAGNEQFF
TGTGCCAGCAGCCCCAAGAATCGACTAGCAGGCAATGAGCAGTTCTTC
>NA|TRBJ1-1|NA|TRBV5-1
CASSLTGSSTEAFF
TGCGCCAGCAGCTTGACAGGATCGAGCACTGAAGCTTTCTTT
>NA|TRBJ2-7|NA|TRBV29-1
CSVDTGISTYEQYF
TGCAGCGTTGACACGGGGATCTCCACCTACGAGCAGTACTTC
>TRBD2|TRBJ2-1|NA|TRBV5-1
CASSLRAGGTDEQFF
TGCGCCAGCAGCTTACGAGCGGGAGGGACCGATGAGCAGTTCTTC
>TRBD1|TRBJ2-3|NA|TRBV11-2
CASSQDRGLDTQYF
TGTGCCAGCAGCCAAGACAGGGGGCTCGATACGCAGTATTTT
>NA|TRBJ2-3|few|TRBV20-1
CSAPAGAASPDTQYF
TGCAGTGCCCCCGCCGGGGCCGCGTCTCCAGATACGCAGTATTTT
>NA|TRBJ2-7|NA|TRBV5-1
CASSLLRSHRDSYEQYF
TGCGCCAGCAGCTTGCTCCGCTCCCACAGGGACTCCTACGAGCAGTACTTC
>TRBD1|TRBJ2-5|NA|TRBV9
CASSLGQNHKRETQYF
TGTGCCAGCAGCCTGGGACAGAACCATAAGCGAGAGACCCAGTACTTC
>TRBD1|TRBJ1-5|NA|TRBV6-1
CASSAGGGGYQPQHF
TGTGCCAGCAGTGCCGGAGGAGGGGGCTATCAGCCCCAGCATTTT
>TRBD1|TRBJ2-7|NA|TRBV3-1
CASSQDRWDRGQYEQYF
TGTGCCAGCAGCCAAGATCGGTGGGACAGGGGACAATACGAGCAGTACTTC
>TRBD1|TRBJ2-5|few|TRBV28
CASSFQTGALQETQYF
TGTGCCAGCAGTTTCCAGACAGGGGCGCTCCAAGAGACCCAGTACTTC
>TRBD1|TRBJ2-5|NA|TRBV20-1
CSAPPGGQGLQETQYF
TGCAGTGCTCCCCCGGGGGGACAGGGCCTTCAAGAGACCCAGTACTTC
>NA|TRBJ1-1|few|TRBV7-2
CAGHTLGRNTEAFF
TGTGCCGGCCACACACTCGGGAGGAACACTGAAGCTTTCTTT
>TRBD1|TRBJ1-2|few|TRBV7-8
CASSQDTGTVEAYGYTF
TGTGCCAGCAGTCAGGATACCGGGACAGTCGAGGCCTATGGCTACACCTTC
>TRBD1|TRBJ2-7|few|TRBV29-1
CSVGTGAGEQYF
TGCAGCGTCGGGACAGGGGCGGGCGAGCAGTACTTC